This TCR beta chain was documented in a study of T cells in localized non-small cell lung cancer. Study results and caveats: Tumor trailed uninvolved adjacent lung in T cell clonality, which peaked there. A raised T cell density in blood coincided with lengthier overall survival.

Sequencing used immunoSEQ multiplex PCR; TCRdb keeps in-frame clones, though not all of them. The sample yields about 30,000 clones, around nine tenths seen once. This CDR3 region has 16 residues. The V gene's germline CDR1 is MNHNY and CDR2 SVGAGI (reference sequence). Trimming cost V 6 bases and J 3 bases, with 20 bases left between them. A word on this clone: Its target is not known.

The sequence derives from a female donor older than 55 with stage I lung adenocarcinoma. The rearrangement links TRBV6-6 to TRBJ1-1; D remains ambiguous. Sequenced here: peripheral blood, sampled before any cancer treatment. The CDR3 spells CASRADPPKNYTEAFF. CDR3 bases: TGTGCCAGCAGAGCGGACCCCCCGAAAAACTACACTGAAGCTTTCTTT.